Only one count was recorded for the clone carrying this T cell receptor beta chain. Antigen unknown. At the DNA level, this CDR3 is encoded by other sequences in the same sample as well. CDR1 is DFQATT, CDR2 SNEGSKA, per germline (reference sequence). V was pared by 0 bases and J by 1 base, with 1 base between. The CDR3 runs to 11 residues. Method: immunoSEQ multiplex PCR; TCRdb's copy keeps in-frame clones and lacks some. The repertoire includes 100,000 to 150,000 clones, roughly 92% of them detected once, and about 1.1% sits in the top ten. The record originates from a study of T cell responses to AZD1222 COVID-19 vaccine. Overall study results and limits: Nearly half of unique spike-specific TCRs reportedly avoided B.1.351 and B.1.1.7 mutated regions.

It was second doses at about 4 or about 12 weeks that were pooled. The clonotype comes from an adult who received the AZD1222 COVID-19 vaccine. The genes are TRBV20-1 and TRBJ2-7; D call uncertain. Specimen: peripheral blood, collected 28 days after the second AZD1222 dose. This CDR3 reads CSARESYEQYF. DNA of the CDR3: TGCAGTGCTAGAGAGTCCTACGAGCAGTACTTC.